This T cell receptor beta chain appears in the sequencing data of a study of blood T cell repertoires in COVID-19. For the study at large: PBMCs, B-cell-depleted T cells, or T cells provided the cDNA or gDNA that made up the material.

V shed 4 bases, J shed 4 bases, and the junction held 13 bases outside the gene matches. CDR1 LGHNA and CDR2 YSLEER come from the germline V gene. The length of the CDR3 is 17 residues. Measured with immunoSEQ multiplex PCR; TCRdb has only the in-frame clones, and not every one. The sample consists of about 21,000 clones, roughly 85% of them appearing once. The receptor's source is an elderly man with acute or convalescent COVID-19. V and J are TRBV4-3 and TRBJ2-1, with 7 bases identical to TRBD2. What was sequenced was peripheral blood. CDR3 sequence (DNA): TGCGCCAGCAGCCCCCTCCCGATTGGGGGGGATTACAATGAGCAGTTCTTC. Protein sequence: CASSPLPIGGDYNEQFF.